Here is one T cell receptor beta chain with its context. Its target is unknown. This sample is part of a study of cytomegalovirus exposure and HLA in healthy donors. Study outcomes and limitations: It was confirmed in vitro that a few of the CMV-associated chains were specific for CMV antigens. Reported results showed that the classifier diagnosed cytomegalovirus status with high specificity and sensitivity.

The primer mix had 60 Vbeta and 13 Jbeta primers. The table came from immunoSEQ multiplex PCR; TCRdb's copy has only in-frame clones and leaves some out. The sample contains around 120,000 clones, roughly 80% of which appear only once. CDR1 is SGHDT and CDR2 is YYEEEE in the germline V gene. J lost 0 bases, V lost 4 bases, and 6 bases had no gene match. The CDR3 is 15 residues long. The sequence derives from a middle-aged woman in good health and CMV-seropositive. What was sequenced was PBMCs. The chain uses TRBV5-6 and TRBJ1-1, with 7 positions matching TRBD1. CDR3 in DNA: TGTGCCAGCAGCCTCCGGGACAGCTTGAACACTGAAGCTTTCTTT. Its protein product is CASSLRDSLNTEAFF. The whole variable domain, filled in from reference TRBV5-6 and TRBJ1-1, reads DAGVTQSPTHLIKTRGQQVTLRCSPKSGHDTVSWYQQALGQGPQFIFQYYEEEERQRGNFPDRFSGHQFPNYSSELNVNALLLGDSALYLCASSLRDSLNTEAFFGQGTRLTVV.